This entry describes one T cell receptor (beta chain). The sample comes from a study of blood T cell repertoires in COVID-19. The germline V gene encodes CDR1 SNHLY and CDR2 FYNNEI. The CDR3 extends over 18 amino acids. Unmatched junction bases numbered 17, after V lost 4 bases and J lost 8 bases. Per the original methods: Using reference gene primer amplification, nucleated cell counts were estimated. Produced via immunoSEQ multiplex PCR; TCRdb's table is partial and in-frame only. V, J and clone size are taken as reported in that table, and D and trimming were inferred from the DNA itself. The sample lists about 200,000 clones; more than 85% were seen once.

Material for sequencing was peripheral blood. This clonotype was sampled from a woman in her fifties or sixties with COVID-19, enrolled during active disease. The genes are TRBV2 and TRBJ2-4, with TRBD2 matching over 10 bases. CDR3 DNA sequence: TGTGCCAGCAGTGCGGCATATTCTATAGCGGGGGGCCGAGACATTCAGTACTTC. Translation gives CASSAAYSIAGGRDIQYF.